A selection of T cell receptor beta chains follows, all from one sample in a study of a mutant IDH1 vaccine in newly diagnosed glioma. Measured with immunoSEQ multiplex PCR; TCRdb has only the in-frame clones, and not every one. The sample holds 30,000 to 35,000 clones; about four fifths are singletons and the top ten take about 9.4%. The sample consisted of peripheral blood mononuclear cells (PBMCs), taken from a glioma patient treated with radiotherapy, temozolomide or both. Source of these receptors: a man between 45 and 60 years old with glioma. Some clones in this sample may be carry-over from other donors' samples. Each CDR3 is given with its conserved first and last residue. Some rows have no size entry. The others give once, few or many, or a class for an expanded clone.

clone_size: .
j_call: TRBJ2-3
v_call: TRBV6-1
cdr3_aa: CASRIDRLTDTQYF

clone_size: .
j_call: TRBJ2-3
v_call: TRBV7-3
cdr3_aa: CASSLKRGGADTQYF

clone_size: .
j_call: TRBJ1-1
v_call: TRBV30
cdr3_aa: CAWIKRGGPNTEAFF

clone_size: once
j_call: TRBJ1-2
v_call: TRBV5-1
cdr3_aa: CASSYRDRVTLEGYTF

clone_size: .
j_call: TRBJ2-7
v_call: TRBV6-6
cdr3_aa: CATLEGGSYEQYF

clone_size: few
j_call: TRBJ1-1
v_call: TRBV28
cdr3_aa: CASTLQGIGAFF

clone_size: .
j_call: TRBJ1-1
v_call: TRBV11-2
cdr3_aa: CASSQGGTEAFF

clone_size: .
j_call: TRBJ1-1
v_call: TRBV28
cdr3_aa: CASSYGGGGTEAFF

clone_size: .
j_call: TRBJ2-7
v_call: TRBV18
cdr3_aa: CASSAPGGQGKQYF

clone_size: .
j_call: TRBJ1-2
v_call: TRBV6-1
cdr3_aa: CASSEPTGRYGYTF